This T cell receptor beta chain was identified in a study of radiotherapy plus CTLA-4 blockade in lung cancer. The study's findings and limits: Blood TCR clones of tumor origin expanded after radiotherapy plus ipilimumab. Early blood T cell clone dynamics, with interferon-beta, were reported to best predict response.

About this clone itself: Antigen specificity is unknown.

Repertoires were generated with immunoSEQ multiplex PCR, while TCRdb's copy carries only in-frame clones and drops some. The sample lists roughly 50,000 clones; around four fifths were seen once. Chemo-refractory metastatic non-small-cell lung cancer patients underwent focal radiation alongside CTLA-4 blockade with ipilimumab. Germline CDR1 reads MNHNS; CDR2 reads SASEGT. V lost 10 bases to trimming and J lost 4 bases; unmatched junction nucleotides: 8. The CDR3 contains 14 residues. The J gene is TRBJ2-5, the V gene TRBV6-1; 11 bases line up with TRBD1. The sequencing here drew on peripheral blood, taken from a patient treated with radiotherapy plus ipilimumab. This clonotype originated in a human donor with non-small cell lung cancer who had a partial response to radiotherapy plus ipilimumab. As DNA, the CDR3 is TGTGCCACCGGACAGGGGGCGAAGATAGAGACCCAGTACTTC. This codes for CATGQGAKIETQYF.